These 29 T cell receptor beta chains came from one sample sequenced in a study of cytomegalovirus exposure and HLA in healthy donors. This PCR relied on a set of 60 Vbeta primers and 13 Jbeta primers. Sequenced by immunoSEQ multiplex PCR; TCRdb stores in-frame clones only, minus some. The sample records under 200,000 clones, roughly 75% being singletons. Material: PBMCs. The receptors were sampled from a female donor in good health and CMV-seronegative.

The genes are TRBV18 and TRBJ2-3, with TRBD1 matching over 10 bases. Germline V gene sequence: CDR1 KGHSH, CDR2 LQKENI. The CDR3 extends over 16 amino acids. J was trimmed by 1 base and V by 2 bases; bases with no gene match: 3. DNA of the CDR3: TGTGCCAGCTCACCAGTGGGGACAGGGGGCACAGATACGCAGTATTTT. Translation gives CASSPVGTGGTDTQYF.

V gene TRBV19 combines with J gene TRBJ2-7; TRBD1 aligns across 8 bases. The J segment lost 2 bases and the V segment lost 5 bases, leaving 5 bases of the junction unmatched. The CDR3 is 14 residues long. CDR1 and CDR2 (germline): LNHDA, SQIVND (reference sequence). The CDR3 DNA follows: TGTGCCAGTAGTGAGAGCAGGGGGCCCTACGAGCAGTACTTC. This gives the protein CASSESRGPYEQYF.

The chain is built from TRBV14 and TRBJ1-6; D is possibly TRBD1 (5 bases). The CDR3 consists of 17 residues. Trimming removed 2 bases at V and 0 bases at J, with 11 bases between. Germline lookup yields CDR1 SGHDN and CDR2 FVKESK. DNA for the CDR3: TGTGCCAGCAGCCAACTAGGGGCAGGCTCCTATAATTCACCCCTCCACTTT. The encoded protein is CASSQLGAGSYNSPLHF.

This clone has just a few counts. J is TRBJ1-1 and V is TRBV30, with D uncertain. This CDR3 is built from 12 residues. The ends were cut back, 0 bases at V and 11 bases at J, with 13 bases in the middle. Germline CDR1 is GTSNPN and CDR2 is SVGIG (reference sequence). The CDR3 nucleotides are TGTGCCTGGAGTGTAGTCGCGCGGGGTGCTTTCTTT. Translating it yields CAWSVVARGAFF.

As regards this clone: Other DNA sequences in the same sample also yield this CDR3. V usage is TRBV27 and J usage is TRBJ2-7, with a weak D call TRBD2 (5 bases). V lost 2 bases and J lost 3, with 5 bases in between. The CDR3 is made up of 12 amino acids. Germline V gene lookup returns CDR1 MNHEY and CDR2 SMNVEV (reference sequence). The CDR3 here is CASSLRGYEQYF. CDR3 sequence (DNA): TGTGCCAGCAGTTTACGGGGCTACGAGCAGTACTTC.

Here the CDR3 DNA reads TGTGCCAGCTCATCGACAGGGCGGACTGAAGCTTTCTTT. This translates into CASSSTGRTEAFF. The V and J genes are TRBV18 and TRBJ1-1; 7 bases are a match to TRBD1. The CDR3 length is 13 residues. Germline-derived CDR1 and CDR2 are KGHSH and LQKENI. After removal of 5 bases from V and 5 bases from J, the junction contained 5 bases not matched to a gene.

This clone has only a few counts. V and J are TRBV18 and TRBJ2-1, with 11 bases identical to TRBD2. CDR3 length: 14 amino acids. With V trimmed by 8 bases and J by 5 bases, 5 bases remained unmatched. The V gene's germline CDR1 is KGHSH and CDR2 LQKENI. The CDR3 bases are TGTGCCAGCGCCCTAGCGGGGGGCCACAATGAGCAGTTCTTC. Translation: CASALAGGHNEQFF.

This chain joins TRBV7-9 and TRBJ1-2, with a tentative D call TRBD1 (6 bases). The CDR3 runs 13 residues. The ends were cut back, 1 base at V and 4 bases at J, with 7 bases in the middle. Germline V gene sequence: CDR1 SEHNR, CDR2 FQNEAQ (reference sequence). CDR3 nucleotides: TGTGCCAGCAGCTTAGGCAGGGGCTATGGCTACACCTTC. It encodes CASSLGRGYGYTF. Full variable domain (missing parts from reference TRBV7-9 and TRBJ1-2): DTGVSQNPRHKITKRGQNVTFRCDPISEHNRLYWYRQTLGQGPEFLTYFQNEAQLEKSRLLSDRFSAERPKGSFSTLEIQRTEQGDSAMYLCASSLGRGYGYTFGSGTRLTVV.

This clone was detected only a few times. The chain carries TRBV5-4 and TRBJ2-5; 12 bases agree with TRBD1. The V segment lost 3 bases and the J segment 4 bases; nucleotides outside the gene matches: 7. From germline, CDR1 is SGHNT and CDR2 YYREEE (reference sequence). CDR3 length equals 16 residues. DNA of the CDR3: TGTGCCAGCAGCTCCCGGGACAGGGGGCCGGGAGAGACCCAGTACTTC. This encodes CASSSRDRGPGETQYF. Using reference TRBV5-4 and TRBJ2-5 for the parts outside the CDR3, the full variable domain is ETGVTQSPTHLIKTRGQQVTLRCSSQSGHNTVSWYQQALGQGPQFIFQYYREEENGRGNFPPRFSGLQFPNYSSELNVNALELDDSALYLCASSSRDRGPGETQYFGPGTRLLVL.

This clone came up a few times. V and J are TRBV4-1 and TRBJ2-5; 7 positions agree with TRBD1. The V and J ends lost 0 bases and 4 bases, in that order; junction bases with no gene match: 5. The germline V gene has CDR1 MGHRA and CDR2 YSYEKL. The CDR3 extends over 15 amino acids. CDR3 in amino acids: CASSQDARQGETQYF. The DNA for the CDR3 is TGCGCCAGCAGCCAAGATGCGCGACAGGGAGAGACCCAGTACTTC.

The rearrangement links TRBV7-3 to TRBJ2-2, with D possibly being TRBD2 (7 bases). CDR3 size: 16 residues. V gave up 1 base and J gave up 4 bases, with 13 bases separating them. CDR1 and CDR2 (germline): SGHTA, FQGTGA. In DNA form, the CDR3 reads TGTGCCAGCAGCTTAAGTGCGGCGGGGGCCACCGGGGAGCTGTTTTTT. It is translated as CASSLSAAGATGELFF.

The rearrangement links TRBV11-1 to TRBJ1-1; D not resolved. This CDR3 has 15 amino acids. Germline values: CDR1 SGHAT, CDR2 FQDESV (reference sequence). V dropped 1 base and J dropped 5 bases, with 14 bases sitting between them. The CDR3 bases are TGTGCCAGCAGCTTAGTTCCCGTTAGTAAAACTGAAGCTTTCTTT. This codes for CASSLVPVSKTEAFF.

V and J are TRBV5-1 and TRBJ2-6; 11 nucleotides agree with TRBD1. Germline-derived CDR1 and CDR2 are SGHRS and YFSETQ. J lost 4 bases, V lost 3 bases, and 12 bases had no gene match. CDR3 length: 19 amino acids. CDR3 coding DNA: TGCGCCAGCAGCTATTATCGGACAGGGGGCGCATCAGGGGCCAACGTCCTGACTTTC. The encoded protein is CASSYYRTGGASGANVLTF.

This sequence joins TRBV2 and TRBJ2-1, with 9 bases aligning to TRBD1. The CDR3 has 13 amino acids. Germline V gene data show CDR1 as SNHLY and CDR2 as FYNNEI. V was pared by 3 bases and J by 7 bases, with 1 base of the junction left unmatched. The CDR3: CASSDDRGNEQFF. The CDR3 nucleotides read TGTGCCAGCAGTGATGACAGGGGGAATGAGCAGTTCTTC.

The rearrangement joins TRBV5-5 to TRBJ2-3, with no clear D. Trimming left V 0 bases short and J 3 bases short, with 5 bases between. Germline V gene lookup returns CDR1 SGHKS and CDR2 YYEKEE (reference sequence). The CDR3 covers 13 residues. The DNA for the CDR3 is TGTGCCAGCAGCTTGGATCGGACAGATACGCAGTATTTT. Residues: CASSLDRTDTQYF.

CDR3 sequence reads: CASTISGTGYDAQYF. In DNA form, the CDR3 reads TGCGCCAGCACCATCTCCGGGACAGGGTACGATGCGCAGTATTTT. This chain connects TRBV23-1 to TRBJ2-3, with 9 bases fitting TRBD1. TRBV23-1 is sorted into the ORF group, with uncertain function. The length of the CDR3 is 15 residues. Germline trimming cut 7 bases from V and 10 bases from J; bases unmatched to any gene: 15.

In nucleotides, the CDR3 is TGTGCCAGCAGCTTATTATCCGGGGAGCTGTTTTTT. Its protein is CASSLLSGELFF. The chain links TRBV7-2 to TRBJ2-2; D uncertain. This CDR3 is 12 amino acids long. Trimming took off 2 bases at V and 6 bases at J, with 4 bases between the two ends. Germline assignment: CDR1 SGHTA and CDR2 FQGNSA.

This clone was observed a handful of times. The chain has TRBV19 and TRBJ2-2, with D perhaps TRBD2 (6 bases). The CDR3 spans 14 residues. Trimming cost V 0 bases and J 10 bases, with 12 bases left between them. CDR1 and CDR2 from the germline V gene are LNHDA and SQIVND (reference sequence). The CDR3 loop reads CASSIDRRGPELFF. CDR3 nucleotides: TGTGCCAGTAGTATAGATAGGCGGGGCCCGGAGCTGTTTTTT.

The chain carries TRBV27 and TRBJ2-2; 12 nucleotides agree with TRBD2. The CDR3 runs 16 residues. The J segment lost 6 bases and the V segment lost 5 bases, leaving 7 bases of the junction unmatched. Germline CDR1 reads MNHEY; CDR2 reads SMNVEV (reference sequence). In DNA, the CDR3 is TGTGCCAGCAGTCCGCTAGCGGGAGGGCCTCCCGGGGAGCTGTTTTTT. Amino acid sequence: CASSPLAGGPPGELFF.

The V gene is TRBV11-2, the J gene TRBJ1-4; D unresolved. The CDR3 is 13 residues long. V lost 6 bases, J lost 11 bases, and 16 bases lay in between. In germline, CDR1 is SGHAT, CDR2 FQNNGV. CDR3 in amino acids: CASRQARVSKLFF. The CDR3 nucleotides are TGTGCCAGCAGACAAGCCCGGGTCTCGAAACTGTTTTTT.

This chain uses TRBV6-1 with TRBJ1-2, with D uncertain. Germline-derived CDR1 and CDR2 are MNHNS and SASEGT. Trimming pared 4 bases from V and 6 bases from J, leaving 6 bases between. This CDR3 is 11 amino acids long. The CDR3, as DNA: TGTGCCAGCAGTGGAGAGGATGGCTACACCTTC. It is translated as CASSGEDGYTF.

The chain carries TRBV7-2 and TRBJ2-6, with TRBD1 identical over 7 bases. V shed 4 bases and J 9 bases; nucleotides not matched to a gene: 6. Germline CDR1 is SGHTA and CDR2 is FQGNSA. The CDR3 contains 14 residues. The CDR3 reads CASSSPGQLNVLTF. The CDR3 coding sequence is TGTGCCAGCAGCTCCCCGGGACAGCTCAACGTCCTGACTTTC.

This clone has only one observation. At one end, the junction sequence differs from germline, possibly due to a read error. The chain joins TRBV30 to TRBJ2-7; TRBD1 matches at 7 bases. Germline V gives CDR1 GTSNPN, CDR2 SVGIG (reference sequence). This CDR3 region has 12 residues. CDR3 sequence: CAADRLVVEQHF. The CDR3 bases are TGTGCCGCGGACAGGTTAGTCGTCGAGCAGCACTTC.

The chain employs TRBV9 and TRBJ2-3; no firm D call. This CDR3 has 12 residues. V lost 1 base and J 6 bases, leaving 6 bases between the germline ends. Germline CDR1 reads SGDLS; CDR2 reads YYNGEE. The chain's CDR3 is CASSVSRDTQYF. The CDR3 nucleotides are TGTGCCAGCAGCGTAAGCCGGGATACGCAGTATTTT.

V is TRBV7-9 and J is TRBJ1-1; D is perhaps TRBD1 (5 bases). Germline CDR1 SEHNR, CDR2 FQNEAQ (reference sequence). CDR3 length: 14 amino acids. Deletions cut 1 base from V and 7 bases from J, with 13 bases between. The CDR3 spells CASSLGGVTGEAFF. As DNA, the CDR3 is TGTGCCAGCAGCTTAGGGGGGGTTACAGGTGAAGCTTTCTTT.

This clone occurred a few times. This chain connects TRBV18 to TRBJ1-5; D unresolved. Germline V gene data show CDR1 as KGHSH and CDR2 as LQKENI. The CDR3 runs 16 residues. The V end lost 1 base, the J end lost 0 bases, and 10 bases lay between the germline ends. CDR3: CASSPRLLDSNQPQHF. The CDR3 nucleotides are TGTGCCAGCTCACCACGGCTCCTCGATAGCAATCAGCCCCAGCATTTT.

The J gene is TRBJ2-7, the V gene TRBV7-8; 7 bases match TRBD2. The CDR3 is 17 amino acids. The V gene's germline CDR1 is SGHVS and CDR2 FQNEAQ. V lost 0 bases and J lost 5; bases outside the gene matches: 13. DNA of the CDR3: TGTGCCAGCAGCTTAGCGGGAAGGCGGGAGAGCCCCCACGAGCAGTACTTC. As protein: CASSLAGRRESPHEQYF.

This chain joins TRBV11-2 and TRBJ2-2; D not certain. Deletions cut 3 bases from V and 1 base from J, with 9 bases between. The CDR3 extends over 15 amino acids. Per germline, CDR1 SGHAT and CDR2 FQNNGV. The CDR3 region is CASSFKQLNTGELFF. CDR3 in DNA: TGTGCCAGCAGCTTCAAACAGTTGAACACCGGGGAGCTGTTTTTT.

The chain recombines TRBV6-1 with TRBJ2-7; no clear D. Trimming removed 5 bases at V and 2 bases at J, with 10 bases between. The V gene's germline CDR1 is MNHNS and CDR2 SASEGT. This CDR3 comprises 13 residues. CDR3 DNA: TGTGCCAGCAGTTCCAGTCGTACCTACGAGCAGTACTTC. Translation gives CASSSSRTYEQYF.